The table lists the clone carrying this TCR beta chain with a few counts. Trimming pared 0 bases from V and 6 bases from J, leaving 9 bases between. The CDR3 is 13 amino acids. In germline, CDR1 is SGHAT, CDR2 FQNNGV. This sample was taken from a study of blood T cells in healthy people across ages. Sample-barcoded 5' priming and a J-beta primer mix drove a second PCR of about 7 to 12 cycles. TCRdb recomputed calls from the 5' RACE reads with MiXCR, one row per CDR3 protein. The table has approximately 780,000 distinct CDR3 sequences, more than 25% seen once. The donors, all healthy, were Caucasians living in Russia, aged roughly 6 to 100. This sample also appeared in a second study, on T cells of mothers and their children.

The chain joins TRBV11-2 to TRBJ2-7; D might be TRBD1 (6 bases). The specimen was blood. This clonotype was sampled from a boy aged 5-17 years in good health. CDR3 bases: TGTGCCAGCAGCTTAGACGGACAGCTCGAGCAGTACTTC. It yields the protein CASSLDGQLEQYF.